This section outlines one T cell receptor beta chain sequence together with its context. Libraries were prepared by immunoSEQ multiplex PCR; TCRdb keeps only in-frame clonotypes and omits some of them. This sample carries about 2.4 million clones, around 90% of them seen once, and the ten largest clones take roughly 0.13%. Germline trimming cut 5 bases from V and 4 bases from J; bases unmatched to any gene: 9. Germline CDR1 MNHEY, CDR2 SVGAGI. The CDR3 has 15 amino acids. The data were obtained in a study of shared clonotypes between healthy human individuals. On the study more broadly: The study enrolled a couple of women and three men aged 18 to 49. Per-donor plates numbered three CD4 naive, three CD4 memory, two CD8 naive and one CD8 memory.

Donors were healthy HIV-negative adults without recent acute infections or vaccinations. The authors divided CD4+ cells into CD45RA+ naive and CD45RA-negative memory subsets. Sequencing input: naive CD4+ T cells sorted from blood. Subset reported: CD45RA+ positively selected. This clonotype was obtained from a man between 18 and 29 years old in good health. This chain connects TRBV6-5 to TRBJ1-1; 8 nucleotides match TRBD1. CDR3 region: CASSRDRGWITEAFF. The CDR3 DNA follows: TGTGCCAGCAGTAGAGACAGGGGATGGATCACTGAAGCTTTCTTT.